These 32 T cell receptor beta chains were all obtained from the same sample, sequenced in a study of graft-versus-host responses after intestinal transplantation. Measured with immunoSEQ multiplex PCR; TCRdb has only the in-frame clones, and not every one. The sample shows under 45,000 clones, more than 80% of them seen only once. This specimen was PBMCs, taken 700 to 850 days after intestinal transplantation. All receptors derive from a human patient who received an intestinal transplant, so some T cells may come from the graft donor.

V is TRBV23-1 and J is TRBJ2-5; D might be TRBD1 or TRBD2, each matching 5 bases. TRBV23-1 belongs to the ORF category, with a function that is uncertain. There are 15 residues in the CDR3. The V and J ends lost 2 bases and 5 bases respectively, with 15 bases between them. The CDR3 region has the DNA TGCGCCAGCAGTCAACTGGGGGTAAGGAGGGAGACCCAGTACTTC. This gives the protein CASSQLGVRRETQYF.

This chain uses TRBV4-1 with TRBJ1-1; D remains unclear. The germline V and J ends were trimmed by 2 bases and 1 base, with 8 bases remaining between them. The V gene's germline CDR1 is MGHRA and CDR2 YSYEKL. This CDR3 comprises 14 residues. CDR3 DNA sequence: TGCGCCAGCAGCCAACCTACAAAGAACACTGAAGCTTTCTTT. Its protein is CASSQPTKNTEAFF.

The chain couples TRBV7-2 to TRBJ2-3; D is unresolved. The germline gives CDR1 SGHTA, CDR2 FQGNSA. V lost 5 bases and J lost 6, with 6 bases in between. CDR3 length: 11 residues. The CDR3 sequence is CASSRYDTQYF. For the CDR3, the DNA is TGTGCCAGCAGCCGCTACGATACGCAGTATTTT.

The rearrangement links TRBV7-2 to TRBJ2-3; 9 bases map to TRBD2. The CDR3 spans 16 residues. Germline V CDR1 and CDR2: SGHTA, FQGNSA. The V gene end was trimmed by 1 base and the J gene end by 11 bases; junction bases not matched to a gene: 13. DNA of the CDR3: TGTGCCAGCAGCTTAGGGCTAGCGGGGACTAGGGGGAGGCAGTATTTT. Protein product: CASSLGLAGTRGRQYF.

This clone was counted a single time. The CDR3 nucleotides read TGTGCCAGCAGCATCCTGGCGAACACCGGGGAGCTGTTTTTT. Protein sequence: CASSILANTGELFF. V is TRBV5-6 and J is TRBJ2-2; no firm D call. Germline CDR1 is SGHDT and CDR2 is YYEEEE. V was clipped by 4 bases and J by 0 bases, with 7 bases between them. The CDR3 covers 14 residues.

The V call is TRBV6-5, the J call TRBJ1-2; D remains unclear. Trimming took off 11 bases at V and 6 bases at J, with 19 bases between the two ends. The CDR3 extends over 13 amino acids. Germline CDR1 MNHEY, CDR2 SVGAGI. The CDR3 DNA sequence: TGTGCCGTCCTCCCGGGTCCCGGACATGGCTACACCTTC. This encodes CAVLPGPGHGYTF.

This chain connects TRBV5-5 to TRBJ2-7; the D is unclear. This CDR3 has 14 residues. Germline V gene sequence: CDR1 SGHKS, CDR2 YYEKEE (reference sequence). The germline V and J ends were trimmed by 0 bases and 3 bases, with 10 bases remaining between them. CDR3: CASSLVGSGYEQYF. CDR3 in DNA: TGTGCCAGCAGCTTGGTAGGTTCGGGCTACGAGCAGTACTTC.

V usage is TRBV15 and J usage is TRBJ2-1; D is undetermined. This CDR3 has 15 amino acids. Trimming left V 1 base short and J 2 bases short, with 9 bases between. CDR1 is LNHNV, CDR2 YYDKDF, per germline (reference sequence). Written as DNA, the CDR3 is TGTGCCACCAGCAGAGTCGGCGGTACCTACAATGAGCAGTTCTTC. It specifies CATSRVGGTYNEQFF.

There are a few counts of this clone. CDR3 sequence reads: CASSLSYNEQFF. The CDR3 DNA follows: TGTGCCAGCAGCTTGTCCTACAATGAGCAGTTCTTC. The genes are TRBV5-6 and TRBJ2-1; D is unresolved. This CDR3 contains 12 residues. Trimming stripped 1 base from V and 1 base from J, with 0 bases between. Per germline, CDR1 SGHDT and CDR2 YYEEEE. The whole variable domain, filled in from reference TRBV5-6 and TRBJ2-1, reads DAGVTQSPTHLIKTRGQQVTLRCSPKSGHDTVSWYQQALGQGPQFIFQYYEEEERQRGNFPDRFSGHQFPNYSSELNVNALLLGDSALYLCASSLSYNEQFFGPGTRLTVL.

The chain links TRBV2 to TRBJ2-7; no clear D. The ends were cut back, 6 bases at V and 2 bases at J, with 5 bases in the middle. Germline V gene lookup returns CDR1 SNHLY and CDR2 FYNNEI. The CDR3 length is 11 residues. The CDR3 DNA follows: TGTGCCAGCAGGGTAGCCTACGAGCAGTACTTC. It codes for CASRVAYEQYF.

The genes are TRBV5-4 and TRBJ2-2; the match to TRBD2 covers 11 bases. In germline, CDR1 is SGHNT, CDR2 YYREEE (reference sequence). The CDR3 length is 20 residues. Trimming took 0 bases from V and 1 from J; bases not matched to a gene: 11. The CDR3: CASSLALIAGGRGNTGELFF. The CDR3, as DNA: TGTGCCAGCAGCTTGGCCCTAATAGCGGGAGGGCGTGGGAACACCGGGGAGCTGTTTTTT. Using reference TRBV5-4 and TRBJ2-2 for the parts outside the CDR3, the full variable domain is ETGVTQSPTHLIKTRGQQVTLRCSSQSGHNTVSWYQQALGQGPQFIFQYYREEENGRGNFPPRFSGLQFPNYSSELNVNALELDDSALYLCASSLALIAGGRGNTGELFFGEGSRLTVL.

The CDR3 loop is CATSRDPDVGGNTIYF. For the CDR3, the DNA is TGTGCCACCAGCAGAGATCCGGACGTAGGAGGAAACACCATATATTTT. The chain is built from TRBV15 and TRBJ1-3; no definite D call. V was trimmed by 0 bases and J by 4 bases, leaving 13 bases between them. The CDR3 extends over 16 amino acids. Germline CDR1 and CDR2: LNHNV and YYDKDF (reference sequence).

The genes are TRBV6-5 and TRBJ1-1; the match to TRBD1 covers 7 bases. J lost 6 bases, V lost 6 bases, and 7 bases had no gene match. From germline, CDR1 is MNHEY and CDR2 SVGAGI. This CDR3 has 13 amino acids. The DNA for the CDR3 is TGTGCCAGCAGCAACAGGGGTTTCGCTGAAGCTTTCTTT. Encoded protein: CASSNRGFAEAFF.

The V gene is TRBV14, the J gene TRBJ2-7; either TRBD1 or TRBD2 may supply D (5 bases each). The CDR3 has 19 residues. CDR1 and CDR2 (germline): SGHDN, FVKESK. Trimming took 0 bases from V and 1 from J, leaving 22 bases between them. The CDR3 sequence: CASSQEGDGEPGGSYEQYF. CDR3 bases: TGTGCCAGCAGCCAAGAAGGGGACGGGGAGCCCGGTGGGTCCTACGAGCAGTACTTC.

V is TRBV5-6 and J is TRBJ1-5, with unresolved D. CDR3 length: 12 amino acids. Per the germline V gene, CDR1 is SGHDT and CDR2 is YYEEEE. The V end was cut by 7 bases, the J end by 7 bases, with 12 bases between. CDR3 amino acids: CASQFGGQPQHF. In DNA form, the CDR3 reads TGTGCCAGCCAGTTCGGCGGGCAGCCCCAGCATTTT.

V usage is TRBV6-6 and J usage is TRBJ2-7; 7 positions agree with TRBD1. The CDR3 totals 14 residues. The germline V gene encodes CDR1 MNHNY and CDR2 SVGAGI (reference sequence). V trimming: 6 bases; J trimming: 5 bases; junction bases outside the gene matches: 10. The CDR3 nucleotides are TGTGCCAGCAGCCAAAGACAGGGATCCCACGAGCAGTACTTC. Translation: CASSQRQGSHEQYF.

The chain uses TRBV19 and TRBJ1-5; D is ambiguous. The germline CDR1 and CDR2 sequences are LNHDA and SQIVND (reference sequence). The length of the CDR3 is 13 residues. Trimming took 6 bases from V and 5 from J, leaving 11 bases between them. The CDR3 sequence: CASSSYRDQPQHF. CDR3 in DNA: TGTGCCAGTAGCTCCTACAGAGATCAGCCCCAGCATTTT.

The V and J genes are TRBV5-1 and TRBJ2-1; D is unclear. Germline CDR1 reads SGHRS; CDR2 reads YFSETQ. The V end was cut by 2 bases, the J end by 4 bases, with 13 bases between. CDR3 length equals 15 residues. CDR3 region: CASSFQETQYNEQFF. CDR3 sequence (DNA): TGCGCCAGCAGCTTCCAGGAGACGCAATACAATGAGCAGTTCTTC.

The chain is built from TRBV6-5 and TRBJ2-5, with 7 bases identical to TRBD2. CDR3 size: 15 residues. Germline V gives CDR1 MNHEY, CDR2 SVGAGI. With V trimmed by 0 bases and J by 5 bases, 6 bases remained unmatched. CDR3: CASSYSPGGRETQYF. CDR3 coding DNA: TGTGCCAGCAGTTACTCCCCGGGGGGACGGGAGACCCAGTACTTC.

The chain is built from TRBV27 and TRBJ1-1, with D unresolved. The CDR3 totals 13 residues. Trimming removed 3 bases from V and 3 bases from J, with 8 bases in between. The germline gives CDR1 MNHEY, CDR2 SMNVEV (reference sequence). CDR3 sequence: CASSLGADTEAFF. The DNA of the CDR3 is TGTGCCAGCAGTTTGGGTGCGGACACTGAAGCTTTCTTT.

The J gene is TRBJ2-7, the V gene TRBV28; D ambiguous. The CDR3 extends over 15 amino acids. Germline values: CDR1 MDHEN, CDR2 SYDVKM. V lost 1 base to trimming and J lost 1 base, with 11 bases between them. CDR3 DNA sequence: TGTGCCAGCAGTTTATTTCTGAGGAATTCCTACGAGCAGTACTTC. This gives the protein CASSLFLRNSYEQYF.

Only a few counts were recorded for this clone. V usage is TRBV6-1 and J usage is TRBJ1-3; no firm D call. V was cut by 0 bases and J by 4 bases, with 10 bases left in between. This CDR3 has 15 amino acids. Germline V lookup: CDR1 MNHNS, CDR2 SASEGT. CDR3 sequence (DNA): TGTGCCAGCAGTGAAGCCGAGTTGCTGGGAAACACCATATATTTT. Translated: CASSEAELLGNTIYF.

This clone showed up just once. This chain uses TRBV5-5 with TRBJ1-3, with D unclear. Germline V gene data show CDR1 as SGHKS and CDR2 as YYEKEE (reference sequence). The CDR3 is 12 amino acids. Trimming stripped 4 bases from V and 4 bases from J, with 6 bases between. CDR3 amino acids: CASSLDGNTIYF. CDR3 coding DNA: TGTGCCAGCAGCCTGGACGGAAACACCATATATTTT.

The rearrangement joins TRBV7-9 to TRBJ1-4; D remains unclear. The CDR3 consists of 14 residues. CDR1 is SEHNR and CDR2 is FQNEAQ in the germline V gene (reference sequence). V was cut by 3 bases and J by 5 bases, with 10 bases left in between. The CDR3 bases are TGTGCCAGCAGCTTGGTAGAGTTAAATGAAAAACTGTTTTTT. Translated, it gives CASSLVELNEKLFF.

The V and J genes are TRBV27 and TRBJ2-7; no clear D. There are 14 residues in the CDR3. The germline V gene has CDR1 MNHEY and CDR2 SMNVEV (reference sequence). The germline V and J ends were trimmed by 3 bases and 3 bases, with 12 bases remaining between them. The CDR3 loop is CASSFGLDLYEQYF. The CDR3 DNA reads TGTGCCAGCAGTTTTGGGCTAGACCTCTACGAGCAGTACTTC.

V usage is TRBV19 and J usage is TRBJ2-7; D is perhaps TRBD1 (6 bases). CDR1 is LNHDA and CDR2 is SQIVND in the germline V gene (reference sequence). The V end lost 8 bases, the J end lost 0 bases, and 11 bases lay between the germline ends. The CDR3 runs to 13 residues. As DNA, the CDR3 is TGTGCCAGTGGGCAGGGGTCCTCCTACGAGCAGTACTTC. Translating it yields CASGQGSSYEQYF.

Turning to this clone: The junction departs from the called germline gene at one end, perhaps through a read error. This sample includes further DNA sequences coding for the same CDR3. V is TRBV9 and J is TRBJ1-2; no firm D call. The CDR3 consists of 13 residues. In germline, CDR1 is SGDLS, CDR2 YYNGEE. CDR3 nucleotides: TGCGCCAGCAGCCCAAGCGGAAACTATGGCTACACCTTC. Its protein product is CASSPSGNYGYTF.

In its sample, this clone was seen a few times. The CDR3 sequence is CASSAGTLGGETQYF. DNA of the CDR3: TGTGCCAGCAGTGCGGGGACGCTAGGGGGAGAGACCCAGTACTTC. The rearrangement joins TRBV2 to TRBJ2-5, with a tentative D call TRBD1 (6 bases). V lost 4 bases, J lost 4 bases, and 16 bases lay in between. Germline CDR1 and CDR2: SNHLY and FYNNEI. This CDR3 contains 15 residues.

This chain connects TRBV11-3 to TRBJ2-7, with a weak D call TRBD1 (5 bases). CDR1 is SGHNT and CDR2 is YENEEA in the germline V gene. The germline V and J ends were trimmed by 3 bases and 7 bases, with 16 bases remaining between them. This CDR3 spans 14 amino acids. CDR3 in amino acids: CASSLGQAPGEQYF. CDR3 nucleotides: TGTGCCAGCAGCTTGGGGCAGGCGCCTGGGGAGCAGTACTTC. Full variable domain (remainder filled in from reference TRBV11-3 and TRBJ2-7): EAGVVQSPRYKIIEKKQPVAFWCNPISGHNTLYWYLQNLGQGPELLIRYENEEAVDDSQLPKDRFSAERLKGVDSTLKIQPAELGDSAVYLCASSLGQAPGEQYFGPGTRLTVT.

The chain recombines TRBV6-5 with TRBJ1-1; weak D call: TRBD1 (6 bases). This CDR3 comprises 13 residues. The germline V gene encodes CDR1 MNHEY and CDR2 SVGAGI. Trimming took off 6 bases at V and 1 base at J, with 9 bases between the two ends. CDR3 sequence: CASRRGQNTEAFF. The CDR3 DNA reads TGTGCCAGCAGGAGGGGACAGAACACTGAAGCTTTCTTT.

This chain joins TRBV14 and TRBJ2-3; the D gene is possibly TRBD2 (5 bases). Trimming removed 3 bases from V and 0 bases from J, with 16 bases in between. The CDR3 extends over 17 amino acids. The V gene's germline CDR1 is SGHDN and CDR2 FVKESK. CDR3 residues: CASSQRTGIRSTDTQYF. The DNA of the CDR3 is TGTGCCAGCAGCCAGCGGACCGGGATTCGGAGCACAGATACGCAGTATTTT.

V and J are TRBV5-1 and TRBJ2-2; no definite D call. V lost 0 bases and J 7 bases, leaving 7 bases between the germline ends. The CDR3 is 13 residues long. The germline V gene encodes CDR1 SGHRS and CDR2 YFSETQ. Here the CDR3 reads CASSLDLIGELFF. Here the CDR3 DNA reads TGCGCCAGCAGCTTGGATTTGATCGGGGAGCTGTTTTTT.